A single sample gave rise to the 26 T cell receptor beta chains below, sequenced in a study of T cell repertoires in cytomegalovirus infection. TCRdb itself ran the reads through MiXCR, one entry per CDR3 protein. The data hold 650,000 to 900,000 distinct CDR3 sequences, with 25% to 30% observed a single time. Antigens of these TCRs are unknown. Sample: cultured CD8+ T cells from PBMCs, taken from culture after CMV antigen stimulation. These TCRs come from a human donor in good health (CMV status not recorded). Some clones in this sample may be carry-over from other donors' samples.

The chain recombines TRBV12-5 with TRBJ2-1; no reliable D call. CDR1 is LGHNT and CDR2 is FRNRAP in the germline V gene. This CDR3 comprises 13 residues. Trimming pared 0 bases from V and 6 bases from J, leaving 6 bases between. CDR3 loop: CASGLVPGNEQFF. The DNA for the CDR3 is TGTGCTAGTGGTTTGGTACCGGGCAATGAGCAGTTCTTC.

The chain recombines TRBV12-3 or TRBV12-4 with TRBJ1-1, with 7 bases fitting TRBD1. The ends lost 7 bases at V and 10 bases at J; junction bases unmatched: 6. The CDR3 spans 11 residues. The CDR3 here is CASTIGGPAFF. The CDR3 nucleotides are TGTGCCAGCACCATAGGGGGCCCAGCTTTCTTT.

This clonotype was seen once. The genes are TRBV28 and TRBJ2-7; D is possibly TRBD1 (5 bases). Germline lookup yields CDR1 MDHEN and CDR2 SYDVKM. The CDR3 contains 14 residues. V lost 4 bases and J 0 bases, leaving 10 bases between the germline ends. The CDR3 loop is CASSSPTASYEQYV. The CDR3 DNA follows: TGTGCCAGCAGTTCACCGACAGCCTCCTACGAGCAGTACGTC.

This clonotype was counted only a few times. The V call is TRBV7-6, the J call TRBJ2-1; 10 nucleotides align to TRBD2. Looked up from germline, CDR1 is SGHVS and CDR2 is FNYEAQ. The trim removed 1 base at V and 1 base at J, leaving 10 bases unmatched. This CDR3 has 19 residues. Here the CDR3 reads CASSLESPVAGGSYNEQFF. The CDR3 DNA is TGTGCCAGCAGCTTAGAATCCCCCGTAGCGGGGGGATCCTACAATGAGCAGTTCTTC.

CDR3 bases: TGTGCCAGCAGCTTAGCCAGGACAGGGTATGAAACCTATGGCTACACCTTC. Translating gives CASSLARTGYETYGYTF. The V and J genes are TRBV7-8 and TRBJ1-2; 8 nucleotides line up with TRBD1. The germline V gene encodes CDR1 SGHVS and CDR2 FQNEAQ. Germline trimming cut 0 bases from V and 4 bases from J; bases unmatched to any gene: 10. The CDR3 is made up of 17 amino acids. Filled out from reference TRBV7-8 and TRBJ1-2, the complete variable domain reads GAGVSQSPRYKVAKRGQDVALRCDPISGHVSLFWYQQALGQGPEFLTYFQNEAQLDKSGLPSDRFFAERPEGSVSTLKIQRTQQEDSAVYLCASSLARTGYETYGYTFGSGTRLTVV.

V usage is TRBV7-6 and J usage is TRBJ2-7, with D possibly TRBD1 on 6 matching bases. The germline CDR1 and CDR2 sequences are SGHVS and FNYEAQ. The CDR3 loop spans 13 amino acids. The CDR3 protein is CASSPQQGALQYV. CDR3 in DNA: TGTGCTAGCAGCCCACAACAGGGCGCGTTGCAGTACGTC.

V gene TRBV6-2 or TRBV6-3 combines with J gene TRBJ2-3, with 10 bases matching TRBD1. The ends lost 6 bases at V and 2 bases at J; junction bases unmatched: 14. Germline CDR1 reads MNHEY; CDR2 reads SVGEGT. This CDR3 region has 18 residues. CDR3 in DNA: TGTGCCAGCAGGCAGACCTTGCCGGGACAGGGGATCACAGATACGCAGTATTTT. Protein sequence: CASRQTLPGQGITDTQYF.

The J gene is TRBJ1-1, the V gene TRBV4-1, with D maybe TRBD1 (5 bases). CDR1 is MGHRA, CDR2 YSYEKL, per germline. V gave up 1 base and J gave up 5 bases, with 20 bases separating them. This CDR3 is 17 amino acids long. CDR3 nucleotides: TGCGCCAGCAGCCAAGTTGCTTGGACCCCCGAGGGGACTGAAGCTTTCTTT. Protein product: CASSQVAWTPEGTEAFF.

The V call is TRBV19, the J call TRBJ1-4; D remains ambiguous. The V and J ends lost 3 bases and 3 bases respectively, with 11 bases between them. CDR3 length: 15 amino acids. Germline V gene sequence: CDR1 LNHDA, CDR2 SQIVND (reference sequence). CDR3 amino acids: CASSIQTEPNEKLFF. In DNA form, the CDR3 reads TGTGCCAGTAGTATTCAGACGGAACCTAATGAAAAACTGTTTTTT.

This chain connects TRBV5-5 to TRBJ1-1; D call uncertain. The V gene's germline CDR1 is SGHKS and CDR2 YYEKEE (reference sequence). V was cut by 4 bases and J by 8 bases, with 12 bases left in between. The CDR3 covers 12 residues. The CDR3 protein is CASSGVGMEAFF. The CDR3 DNA sequence: TGTGCCAGCAGCGGTGTGGGGATGGAAGCTTTCTTT.

V is TRBV4-3 and J is TRBJ2-5; D is uncertain. V lost 0 bases to trimming and J lost 5 bases, with 10 bases between them. In germline, CDR1 is LGHNA, CDR2 YSLEER. The CDR3 has 14 residues. CDR3 residues: CASSQDVLSETQYF. In DNA form, the CDR3 reads TGCGCCAGCAGCCAAGATGTCCTCTCGGAGACCCAGTACTTC.

The chain uses TRBV20-1 and TRBJ2-7, with TRBD2 matching over 8 bases. Trimming removed 0 bases from V and 0 bases from J; junction bases left unmatched: 4. This CDR3 contains 15 residues. Germline lookup yields CDR1 DFQATT and CDR2 SNEGSKA (reference sequence). The CDR3 region is CSARESGGLSYEQYV. The DNA for the CDR3 is TGCAGTGCTAGAGAAAGCGGGGGACTCTCCTACGAGCAGTACGTC.

A few counts support this clonotype. The V and J genes are TRBV2 and TRBJ1-4, with a possible D match to TRBD1 (6 bases). This CDR3 spans 12 amino acids. Germline V gene lookup returns CDR1 SNHLY and CDR2 FYNNEI. V was pared by 6 bases and J by 6 bases, with 8 bases between. Here the CDR3 DNA reads TGTGCCAGCAGCGGGGGGCATGAAAAACTGTTTTTT. The encoded protein is CASSGGHEKLFF. The full variable domain, in which reference TRBV2 and TRBJ1-4 provide the parts outside the CDR3, is EPEVTQTPSHQVTQMGQEVILRCVPISNHLYFYWYRQILGQKVEFLVSFYNNEISEKSEIFDDQFSVERPDGSNFTLKIRSTKLEDSAMYFCASSGGHEKLFFGSGTQLSVL.

The chain joins TRBV27 to TRBJ1-5; D might be TRBD1 (6 bases). CDR3 length equals 16 residues. The germline V gene has CDR1 MNHEY and CDR2 SMNVEV (reference sequence). V lost 0 bases and J lost 2, with 11 bases in between. The CDR3 DNA is TGTGCCAGCAGTTTATCGAGGGGGGCTGGCAATCAGCCCCAGCATTTT. Translation: CASSLSRGAGNQPQHF.

This rearrangement joins TRBV7-9 to TRBJ1-4; a weak D match, TRBD1 (5 bases). The CDR3 sequence is 15 residues long. The germline V and J ends were trimmed by 1 base and 3 bases, with 9 bases remaining between them. CDR1 is SEHNR and CDR2 is FQNEAQ in the germline V gene (reference sequence). The CDR3 bases are TGTGCCAGCAGCTTAGTCCGAGGGGCTAATGAAAAACTGTTTTTT. Translated: CASSLVRGANEKLFF.

The table lists this clonotype with a few counts. The V call is TRBV5-4, the J call TRBJ2-1; D unclear. The V end lost 1 base, the J end lost 6 bases, and 8 bases lay between the germline ends. This CDR3 has 13 residues. Germline V CDR1 and CDR2: SGHNT, YYREEE (reference sequence). CDR3 DNA: TGTGCCAGCAGCTTGACCCTAGGCAATGAGCAGTTCTTC. As protein: CASSLTLGNEQFF.

The sample holds a few counts of this clonotype. At one end, the junction sequence differs from germline, possibly due to a read error. The gene calls are TRBV11-3 and TRBJ1-6; D is ambiguous. CDR3 size: 15 residues. CDR1 and CDR2 from the germline V gene are SGHNT and YENEEA. CDR3 sequence: CASSVEGPINSPLHF. CDR3 sequence (DNA): TGTGCCAGCAGCGTAGAAGGACCGATAAATTCACCCCTCCACTTT. Filled out from reference TRBV11-3 and TRBJ1-6, the complete variable domain reads EAGVVQSPRYKIIEKKQPVAFWCNPISGHNTLYWYLQNLGQGPELLIRYENEEAVDDSQLPKDRFSAERLKGVDSTLKIQPAELGDSAVYLCASSVEGPINSPLHFGNGTRLTVT.

This clonotype was counted at least ten times. This chain connects TRBV7-2 to TRBJ2-7; a weak D match, TRBD2 (5 bases). The CDR3 length is 15 residues. Looked up from germline, CDR1 is SGHTA and CDR2 is FQGNSA. V lost 5 bases to trimming and J lost 0 bases, with 14 bases between them. As DNA, the CDR3 is TGTGCCAGCAGCCCGGGGAGCGGTCCCTCCTACGAGCAGTACGTC. Translating it yields CASSPGSGPSYEQYV.

J is TRBJ2-1 and V is TRBV6-6, with D hard to call. The V end was cut by 0 bases, the J end by 9 bases, with 9 bases between. The CDR3 contains 13 residues. Looked up from germline, CDR1 is MNHNY and CDR2 is SVGAGI (reference sequence). The CDR3 here is CASSYSNSREQFF. The CDR3 DNA reads TGTGCCAGCAGTTACTCGAATAGTCGTGAGCAGTTCTTC.

The chain employs TRBV27 and TRBJ2-6; D is undetermined. V lost 0 bases, J lost 2 bases, and 8 bases lay in between. The germline V gene has CDR1 MNHEY and CDR2 SMNVEV (reference sequence). The CDR3 consists of 16 residues. DNA of the CDR3: TGTGCCAGCAGTTTATCGGCGCGAGCTGGGGCCAACGTCCTGACTTTC. Protein sequence: CASSLSARAGANVLTF.

V gene TRBV6-2 or TRBV6-3 combines with J gene TRBJ2-2; no clear D gene. The V end was cut by 1 base, the J end by 0 bases, with 9 bases between. The CDR3 is 16 amino acids. CDR1 is MNHEY, CDR2 SVGEGT, per germline. CDR3 bases: TGTGCCAGCAGTTACTTTTCGGCCTCGAACACCGGGGAGCTGTTTTTT. Its protein product is CASSYFSASNTGELFF.

This clonotype was observed once. The rearrangement links TRBV20-1 to TRBJ2-6, with no clear D. This CDR3 is 13 amino acids long. Germline V gene data show CDR1 as DFQATT and CDR2 as SNEGSKA (reference sequence). V lost 2 bases and J lost 1, with 3 bases in between. CDR3 sequence (DNA): TGCAGTGCTAGAACTTCTGGGGCCAACGTCCTGACTTTC. Encoded protein: CSARTSGANVLTF.

The chain couples TRBV6-5 to TRBJ2-7; no definite D call. The CDR3 length is 13 residues. The germline CDR1 and CDR2 sequences are MNHEY and SVGAGI. V was pared by 8 bases and J by 0 bases, with 11 bases between. For the CDR3, the DNA is TGTGCCAGCTCTAACAGAGGCTCCTACGAGCAGTACTTC. As protein: CASSNRGSYEQYF.

This clonotype was found many times. This chain uses TRBV7-6 with TRBJ1-1, with D possibly TRBD1 on 5 matching bases. V lost 5 bases, J lost 10 bases, and 20 bases lay in between. Germline V gene sequence: CDR1 SGHVS, CDR2 FNYEAQ. CDR3 length: 14 residues. The CDR3 DNA reads TGTGCCAGCAGCCTAGGAGAAGTTAGGGACGCAGCTTTCTTT. As protein: CASSLGEVRDAAFF.

The chain recombines TRBV13 with TRBJ1-2; D gene uncertain. Between the trimmed V and J ends, which lost 6 bases and 0 bases, there was a span of 14 bases. This CDR3 is 15 amino acids long. Germline V gene data show CDR1 as PRHDT and CDR2 as FYEKMQ (reference sequence). The CDR3 DNA follows: TGTGCCAGCAGAGGCACCGACGGAGCTAACTATGGCTACACCTTC. Protein: CASRGTDGANYGYTF. Filled out from reference TRBV13 and TRBJ1-2, the complete variable domain reads AAGVIQSPRHLIKEKRETATLKCYPIPRHDTVYWYQQGPGQDPQFLISFYEKMQSDKGSIPDRFSAQQFSDYHSELNMSSLELGDSALYFCASRGTDGANYGYTFGSGTRLTVV.

This clonotype was detected many times. The CDR3 is CASSPRPGNEQFF. The CDR3 DNA sequence: TGTGCCAGCAGCCCCCGGCCGGGCAATGAGCAGTTCTTC. V is TRBV7-9 and J is TRBJ2-1; D is undetermined. The CDR3 covers 13 residues. Per germline, CDR1 SEHNR and CDR2 FQNEAQ (reference sequence). V lost 5 bases and J lost 6, with 11 bases in between.